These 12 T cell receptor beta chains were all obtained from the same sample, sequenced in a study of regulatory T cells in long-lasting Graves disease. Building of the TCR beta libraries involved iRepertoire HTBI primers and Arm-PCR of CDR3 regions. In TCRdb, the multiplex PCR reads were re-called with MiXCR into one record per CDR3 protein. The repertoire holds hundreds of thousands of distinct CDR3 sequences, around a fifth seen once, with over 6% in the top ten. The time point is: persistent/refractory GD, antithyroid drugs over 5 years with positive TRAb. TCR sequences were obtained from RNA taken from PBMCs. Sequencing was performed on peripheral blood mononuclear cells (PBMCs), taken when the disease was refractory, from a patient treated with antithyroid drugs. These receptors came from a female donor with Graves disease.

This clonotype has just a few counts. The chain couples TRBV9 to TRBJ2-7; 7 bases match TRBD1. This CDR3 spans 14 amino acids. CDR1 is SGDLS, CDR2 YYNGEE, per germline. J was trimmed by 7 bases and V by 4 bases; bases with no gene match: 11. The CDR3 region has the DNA TGTGCCAGCAGCCCCGGGACAGAGGGGGATGAGCAGTACTTC. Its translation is CASSPGTEGDEQYF.

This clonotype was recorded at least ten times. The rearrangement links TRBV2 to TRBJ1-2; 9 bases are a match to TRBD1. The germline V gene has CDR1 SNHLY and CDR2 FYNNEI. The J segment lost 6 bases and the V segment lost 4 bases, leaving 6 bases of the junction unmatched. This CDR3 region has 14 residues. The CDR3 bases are TGTGCCAGCAGTGGCGGGACAGGGTTTGATGGCTACACCTTC. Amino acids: CASSGGTGFDGYTF.

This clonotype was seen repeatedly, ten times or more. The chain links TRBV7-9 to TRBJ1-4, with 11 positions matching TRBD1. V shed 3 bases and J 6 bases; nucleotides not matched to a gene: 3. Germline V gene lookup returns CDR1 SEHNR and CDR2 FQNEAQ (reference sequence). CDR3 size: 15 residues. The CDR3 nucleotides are TGTGCCAGCAGCTTCCGGACAGGGGGCGATGAAAAACTGTTTTTT. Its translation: CASSFRTGGDEKLFF. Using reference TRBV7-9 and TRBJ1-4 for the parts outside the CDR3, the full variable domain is DTGVSQNPRHKITKRGQNVTFRCDPISEHNRLYWYRQTLGQGPEFLTYFQNEAQLEKSRLLSDRFSAERPKGSFSTLEIQRTEQGDSAMYLCASSFRTGGDEKLFFGSGTQLSVL.

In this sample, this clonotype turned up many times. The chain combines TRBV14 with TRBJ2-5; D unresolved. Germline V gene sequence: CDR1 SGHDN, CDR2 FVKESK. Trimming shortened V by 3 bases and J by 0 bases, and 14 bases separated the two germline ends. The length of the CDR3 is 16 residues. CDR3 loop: CASSHTARPYQETQYF. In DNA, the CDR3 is TGTGCCAGCAGCCACACGGCTCGACCGTACCAAGAGACCCAGTACTTC.

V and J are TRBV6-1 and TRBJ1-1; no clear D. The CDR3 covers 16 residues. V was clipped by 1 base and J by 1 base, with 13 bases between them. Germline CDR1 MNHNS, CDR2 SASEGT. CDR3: CASSEVGRRPNTEAFF. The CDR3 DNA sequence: TGTGCCAGCAGTGAAGTTGGCCGGAGACCGAACACTGAAGCTTTCTTT.

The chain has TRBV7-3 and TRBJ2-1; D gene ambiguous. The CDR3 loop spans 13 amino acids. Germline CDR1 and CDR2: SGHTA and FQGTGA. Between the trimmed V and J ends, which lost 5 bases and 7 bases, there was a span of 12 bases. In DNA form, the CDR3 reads TGTGCCAGCAGCCTTCTAACCAGTAATGAGCAGTTCTTC. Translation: CASSLLTSNEQFF. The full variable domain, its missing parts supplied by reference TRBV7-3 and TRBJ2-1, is GAGVSQTPSNKVTEKGKYVELRCDPISGHTALYWYRQSLGQGPEFLIYFQGTGAADDSGLPNDRFFAVRPEGSVSTLKIQRTERGDSAVYLCASSLLTSNEQFFGPGTRLTVL.

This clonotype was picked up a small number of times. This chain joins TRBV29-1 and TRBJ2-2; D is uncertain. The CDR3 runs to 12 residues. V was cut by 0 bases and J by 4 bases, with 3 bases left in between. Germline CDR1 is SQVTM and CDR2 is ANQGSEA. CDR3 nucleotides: TGCAGCGTTGAAGATGTCACCGGGGAGCTGTTTTTT. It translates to CSVEDVTGELFF.

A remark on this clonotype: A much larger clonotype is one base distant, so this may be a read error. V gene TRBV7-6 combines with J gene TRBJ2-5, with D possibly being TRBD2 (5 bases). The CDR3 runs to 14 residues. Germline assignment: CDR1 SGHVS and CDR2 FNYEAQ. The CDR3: CASSLSGTYNERFF. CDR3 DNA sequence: TGTGCCAGCAGCTTAAGCGGAACCTACAATGAGCGGTTCTTC.

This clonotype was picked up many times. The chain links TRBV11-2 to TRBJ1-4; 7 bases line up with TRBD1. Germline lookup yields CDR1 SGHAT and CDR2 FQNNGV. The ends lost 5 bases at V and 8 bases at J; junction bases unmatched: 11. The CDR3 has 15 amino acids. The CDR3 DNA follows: TGTGCCAGCAGCACCTCGGCACAGGGGAAGGAAAAACTGTTTTTT. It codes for CASSTSAQGKEKLFF.

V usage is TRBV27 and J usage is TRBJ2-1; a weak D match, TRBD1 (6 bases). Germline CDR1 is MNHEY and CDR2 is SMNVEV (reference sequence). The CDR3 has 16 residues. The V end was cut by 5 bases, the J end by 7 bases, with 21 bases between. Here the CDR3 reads CASSPGIQGLSNEQFF. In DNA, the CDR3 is TGTGCCAGCAGTCCGGGGATACAGGGATTGTCGAATGAGCAGTTCTTC.

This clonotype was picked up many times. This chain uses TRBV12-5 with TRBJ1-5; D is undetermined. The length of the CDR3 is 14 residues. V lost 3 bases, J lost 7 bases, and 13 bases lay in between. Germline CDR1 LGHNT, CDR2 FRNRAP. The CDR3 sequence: CASGLGDPLQPQHF. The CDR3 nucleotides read TGTGCTAGTGGTTTAGGCGACCCTCTGCAGCCCCAGCATTTT.

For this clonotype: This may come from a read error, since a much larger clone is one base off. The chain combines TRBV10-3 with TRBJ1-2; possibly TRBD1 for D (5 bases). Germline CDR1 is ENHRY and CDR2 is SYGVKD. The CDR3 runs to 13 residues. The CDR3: CATSDSQGYGYTF. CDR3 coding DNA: TGTGCCACCAGTGACAGCCAGGGCTATGGCTACACCTTC.